The clone carrying this T cell receptor (beta chain) was found once. This CDR3 is built from 17 residues. Germline loops: CDR1 SEHNR, CDR2 FQNEAQ (reference sequence). Trimming at V came to 5 bases and at J to 1 base, leaving 13 bases not matched to a gene. The PCR ran on 60 Vbeta and 13 Jbeta primers. Assay: immunoSEQ multiplex PCR; the TCRdb copy retains only in-frame clones and omits some. The sample consists of about 160,000 clones, more than 60% of them appearing once. The data belong to a study of cytomegalovirus exposure and HLA in healthy donors. This clonotype originated in a middle-aged man in good health and CMV-seronegative. Sequencing used PBMCs. This chain connects TRBV7-9 to TRBJ2-7; 8 bases match TRBD1. CDR3 sequence: CASSIITAQGASYEQYF. CDR3 nucleotide sequence: TGTGCCAGCAGCATAATAACGGCGCAGGGGGCTTCCTACGAGCAGTACTTC.